The clone carrying this T cell receptor (beta chain) was seen ten or more times. This specimen belongs to a study of T-cell memory formation after mild COVID-19. From the 5' RACE reads, TCRdb called clonotypes with MiXCR, one entry per CDR3 protein. Of hundreds of thousands of distinct CDR3 sequences listed, 23% are singletons. Germline V lookup: CDR1 DFQATT, CDR2 SNEGSKA (reference sequence). V was shortened by 6 bases and J by 2 bases, with 12 bases between the two germline ends. The CDR3 spans 13 residues. This receptor was taken from an adult woman who had mild COVID-19 (a few samples of this study predate the infection). Cell type and time point are not known. The rearrangement uses TRBV20-1 and TRBJ2-3; perhaps D is TRBD1 or TRBD2 (6 bases each). Specimen: PBMCs or a T cell subset sorted from them (not recorded which). CDR3 nucleotides: TGCAGTGCCCCAAGGGGGGCCACAGATACGCAGTATTTT. Protein product: CSAPRGATDTQYF.